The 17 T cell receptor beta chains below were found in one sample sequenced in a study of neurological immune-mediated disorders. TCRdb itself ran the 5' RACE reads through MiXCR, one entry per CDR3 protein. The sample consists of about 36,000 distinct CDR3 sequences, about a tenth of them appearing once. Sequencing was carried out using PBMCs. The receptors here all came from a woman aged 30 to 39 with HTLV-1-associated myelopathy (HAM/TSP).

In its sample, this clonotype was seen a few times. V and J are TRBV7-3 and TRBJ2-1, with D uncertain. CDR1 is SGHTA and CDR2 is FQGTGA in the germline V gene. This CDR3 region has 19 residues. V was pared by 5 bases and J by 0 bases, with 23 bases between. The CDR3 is CASSPLGNSASSSYNEQFF. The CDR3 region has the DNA TGTGCCAGCAGCCCCTTGGGGAATTCGGCGTCCAGCTCCTACAATGAGCAGTTCTTC.

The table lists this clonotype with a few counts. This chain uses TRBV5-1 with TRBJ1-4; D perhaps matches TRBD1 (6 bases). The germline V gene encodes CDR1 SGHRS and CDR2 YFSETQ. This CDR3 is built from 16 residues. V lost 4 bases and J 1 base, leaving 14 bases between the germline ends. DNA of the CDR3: TGCGCCAGCAGCCGGGGACAATCGGGAACTAATGAAAAACTGTTTTTT. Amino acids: CASSRGQSGTNEKLFF.

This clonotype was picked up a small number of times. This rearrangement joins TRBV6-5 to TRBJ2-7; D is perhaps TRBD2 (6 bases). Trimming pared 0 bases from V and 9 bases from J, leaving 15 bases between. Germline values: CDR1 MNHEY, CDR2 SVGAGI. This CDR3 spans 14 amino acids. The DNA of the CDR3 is TGTGCCAGCAGTTACTCCTCGGGGGACCAAAGGCAGTACTTC. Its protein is CASSYSSGDQRQYF.

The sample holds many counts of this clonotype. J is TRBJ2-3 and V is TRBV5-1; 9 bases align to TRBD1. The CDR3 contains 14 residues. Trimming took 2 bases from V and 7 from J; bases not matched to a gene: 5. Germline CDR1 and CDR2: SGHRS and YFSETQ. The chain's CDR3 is CASSLGTGRNTQYF. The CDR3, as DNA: TGCGCCAGCAGCTTAGGGACAGGGAGAAATACGCAGTATTTT. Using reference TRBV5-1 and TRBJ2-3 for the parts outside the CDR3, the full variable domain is KAGVTQTPRYLIKTRGQQVTLSCSPISGHRSVSWYQQTPGQGLQFLFEYFSETQRNKGNFPGRFSGRQFSNSRSEMNVSTLELGDSALYLCASSLGTGRNTQYFGPGTRLTVL.

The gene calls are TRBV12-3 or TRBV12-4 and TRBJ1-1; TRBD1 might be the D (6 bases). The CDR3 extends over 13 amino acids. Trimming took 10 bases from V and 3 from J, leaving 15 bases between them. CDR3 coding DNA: TGTGCCACCCAAGGGGGGGCCGACACTGAAGCTTTCTTT. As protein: CATQGGADTEAFF.

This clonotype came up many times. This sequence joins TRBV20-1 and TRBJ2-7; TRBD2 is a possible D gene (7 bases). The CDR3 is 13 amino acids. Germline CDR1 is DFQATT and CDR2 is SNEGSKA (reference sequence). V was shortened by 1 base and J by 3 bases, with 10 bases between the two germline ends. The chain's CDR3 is CSARGGGHYEQYF. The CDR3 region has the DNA TGCAGTGCTAGAGGGGGGGGACACTACGAGCAGTACTTC.

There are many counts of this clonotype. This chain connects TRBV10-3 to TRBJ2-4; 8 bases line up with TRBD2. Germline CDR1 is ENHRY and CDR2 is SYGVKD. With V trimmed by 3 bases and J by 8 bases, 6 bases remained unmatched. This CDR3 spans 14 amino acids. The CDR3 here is CAISDGAGVDIQYF. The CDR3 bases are TGTGCCATCAGTGACGGAGCGGGGGTGGACATTCAGTACTTC.

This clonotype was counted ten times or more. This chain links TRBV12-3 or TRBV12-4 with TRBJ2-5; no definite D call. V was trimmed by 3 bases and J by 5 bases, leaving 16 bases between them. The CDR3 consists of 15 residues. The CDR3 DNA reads TGTGCCAGCAGTTTTGGCCCCGGCACTGTGGAGACCCAGTACTTC. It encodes CASSFGPGTVETQYF.

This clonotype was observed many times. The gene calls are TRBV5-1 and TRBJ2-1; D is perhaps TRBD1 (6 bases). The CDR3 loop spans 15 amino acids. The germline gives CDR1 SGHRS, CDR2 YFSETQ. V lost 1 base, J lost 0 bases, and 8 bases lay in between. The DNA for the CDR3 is TGCGCCAGCAGCTTGCAGGGGAACTCCTACAATGAGCAGTTCTTC. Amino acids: CASSLQGNSYNEQFF.

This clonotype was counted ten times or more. Here the CDR3 DNA reads TGTGCCAGCACCCGTCCGACGGACGAAGAGACCCAGTACTTC. This sequence encodes CASTRPTDEETQYF. This chain joins TRBV6-5 and TRBJ2-5; D gene ambiguous. Germline V gives CDR1 MNHEY, CDR2 SVGAGI. Trimming removed 7 bases from V and 3 bases from J, with 15 bases in between. This CDR3 has 14 amino acids.

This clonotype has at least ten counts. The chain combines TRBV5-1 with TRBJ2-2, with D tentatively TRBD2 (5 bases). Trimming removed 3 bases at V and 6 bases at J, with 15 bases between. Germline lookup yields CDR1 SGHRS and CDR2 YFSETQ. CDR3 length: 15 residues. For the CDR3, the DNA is TGCGCCAGCAGCTCGCAGGCGGGTTGGTCCGGGGAGCTGTTTTTT. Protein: CASSSQAGWSGELFF. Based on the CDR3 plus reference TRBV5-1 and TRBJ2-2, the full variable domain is KAGVTQTPRYLIKTRGQQVTLSCSPISGHRSVSWYQQTPGQGLQFLFEYFSETQRNKGNFPGRFSGRQFSNSRSEMNVSTLELGDSALYLCASSSQAGWSGELFFGEGSRLTVL.

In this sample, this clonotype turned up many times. In nucleotides, the CDR3 is TGTGCCAGCAGTTTAGGCGCGGGGTCAAATACGCAGTATTTT. Amino acids: CASSLGAGSNTQYF. The chain links TRBV12-3 or TRBV12-4 to TRBJ2-3, with a weak D call TRBD2 (6 bases). The CDR3 sequence is 14 residues long. The V end was cut by 1 base, the J end by 7 bases, with 12 bases between.

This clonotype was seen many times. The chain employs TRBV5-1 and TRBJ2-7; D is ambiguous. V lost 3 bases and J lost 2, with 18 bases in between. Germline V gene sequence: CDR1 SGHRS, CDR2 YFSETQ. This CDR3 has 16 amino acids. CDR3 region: CASSWSYRGTTYEQYF. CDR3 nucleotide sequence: TGCGCCAGCAGCTGGAGCTACCGCGGCACAACCTACGAGCAGTACTTC.

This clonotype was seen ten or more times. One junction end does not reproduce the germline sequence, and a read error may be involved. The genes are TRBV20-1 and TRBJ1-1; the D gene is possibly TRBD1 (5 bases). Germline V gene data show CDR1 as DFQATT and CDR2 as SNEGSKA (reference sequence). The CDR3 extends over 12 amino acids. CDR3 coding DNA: TGCAGTGCCAGAGGGGCCAACACTGAAGCTTTCTTT. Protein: CSARGANTEAFF.

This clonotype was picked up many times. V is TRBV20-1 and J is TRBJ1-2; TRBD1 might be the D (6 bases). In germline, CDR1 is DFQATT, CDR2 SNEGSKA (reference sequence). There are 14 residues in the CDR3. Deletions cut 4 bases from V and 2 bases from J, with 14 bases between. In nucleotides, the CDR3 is TGCAGTGCTAATGACCCCGGACAGAACTATGGCTACACCTTC. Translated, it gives CSANDPGQNYGYTF.

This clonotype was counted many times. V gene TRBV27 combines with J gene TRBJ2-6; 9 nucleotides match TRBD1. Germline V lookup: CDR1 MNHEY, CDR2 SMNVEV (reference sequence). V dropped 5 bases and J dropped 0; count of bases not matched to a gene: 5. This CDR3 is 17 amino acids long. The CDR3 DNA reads TGTGCCAGCAGTCCCGGGACAGGGCGCTCTGGGGCCAACGTCCTGACTTTC. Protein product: CASSPGTGRSGANVLTF. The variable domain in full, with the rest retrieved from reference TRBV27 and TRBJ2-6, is EAQVTQNPRYLITVTGKKLTVTCSQNMNHEYMSWYRQDPGLGLRQIYYSMNVEVTDKGDVPEGYKVSRKEKRNFPLILESPSPNQTSLYFCASSPGTGRSGANVLTFGAGSRLTVL.

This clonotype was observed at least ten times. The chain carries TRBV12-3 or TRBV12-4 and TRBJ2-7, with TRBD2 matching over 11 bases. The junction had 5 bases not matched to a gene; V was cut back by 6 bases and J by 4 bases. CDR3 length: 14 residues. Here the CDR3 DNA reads TGTGCCAGCAGCCTAGCGGGGGGATTATACGAGCAGTACTTC. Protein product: CASSLAGGLYEQYF.